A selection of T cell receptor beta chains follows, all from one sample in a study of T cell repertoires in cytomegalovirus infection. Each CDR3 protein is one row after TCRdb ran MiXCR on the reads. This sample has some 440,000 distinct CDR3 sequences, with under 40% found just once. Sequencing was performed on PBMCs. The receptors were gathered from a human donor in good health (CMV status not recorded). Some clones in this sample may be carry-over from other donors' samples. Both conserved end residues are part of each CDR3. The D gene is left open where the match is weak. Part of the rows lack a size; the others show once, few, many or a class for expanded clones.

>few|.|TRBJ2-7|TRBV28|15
TGTGCCAGCACCTCGGCCGGCACAGGGCGATACGAGCAGTACTTC
CASTSAGTGRYEQYF
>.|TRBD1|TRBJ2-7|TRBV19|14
TGTGCCAGTTCCGGACAGGGGAGCGCCTACGAGCAGTACTTC
CASSGQGSAYEQYF
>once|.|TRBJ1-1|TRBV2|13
TGTGCCAGCAGTGACATGAATTACGCTGAAGCTTTCTTT
CASSDMNYAEAFF
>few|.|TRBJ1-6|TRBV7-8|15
TGTGCCAGCAGCTTAGCGGCAGGGTATGACTCACCCCTCCACTTT
CASSLAAGYDSPLHF
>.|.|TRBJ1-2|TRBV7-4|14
TGTGCCAGCAGCTTGACCGGGAGCCTCTATGGCTACACCTTC
CASSLTGSLYGYTF
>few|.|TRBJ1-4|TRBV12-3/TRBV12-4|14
TGTGCCAGCAGTCCATCGACAGGAAATGAAAAACTGTTTTTT
CASSPSTGNEKLFF
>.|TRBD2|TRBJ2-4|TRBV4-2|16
TGTGCCAGCAGCCGAGGCGGGGGGGACGGCAAAAACATTCAGTACTTC
CASSRGGGDGKNIQYF
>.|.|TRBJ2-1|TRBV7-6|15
TGTGCCAGCAGCCCCCCCGTGGAGGGGGGCCATGAGCAGTTCTTC
CASSPPVEGGHEQFF
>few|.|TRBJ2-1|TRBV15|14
TGTGCCACCAGCAGAGGGGGGGATTACAATGAGCAGTTCTTC
CATSRGGDYNEQFF
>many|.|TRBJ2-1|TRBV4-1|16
TGCGCCAGCAGCCAAGATGGGGGGATAGCCTACAATGAGCAGTTCTTC
CASSQDGGIAYNEQFF
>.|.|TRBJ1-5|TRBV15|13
TGTGCCACCAGGACGGGTAACGAACAGCCCCAGCATTTT
CATRTGNEQPQHF
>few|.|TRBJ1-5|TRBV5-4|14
TGTGCCAGCAGCTTACAGGGCGGCAATCAGCCCCAGCATTTT
CASSLQGGNQPQHF
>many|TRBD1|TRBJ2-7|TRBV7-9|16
TGTGCCAGCAGCTTTTACGGGGGGACAGGGATTCTCGAGCAGTACTTC
CASSFYGGTGILEQYF
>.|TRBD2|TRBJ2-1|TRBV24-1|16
TGTGCCACCAGTGACCGACTAGCGGGGGGGCGTAATGAGCAGTTCTTC
CATSDRLAGGRNEQFF
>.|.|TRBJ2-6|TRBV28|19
TGTGCCAGCAGTTTCATCGCAGATTACTCTCAATCTGGGGCCAACGTCCTGACTTTC
CASSFIADYSQSGANVLTF
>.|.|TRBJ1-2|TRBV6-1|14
TGTGCCAGCGGCCTCGACCAAAGAAACTATGGCTACACCTTC
CASGLDQRNYGYTF
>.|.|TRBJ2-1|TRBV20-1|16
TGCAGTGCTAGGCGGCATAGGGGACAATCCTACAATGAGCAGTTCTTC
CSARRHRGQSYNEQFF
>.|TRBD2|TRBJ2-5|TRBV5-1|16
TGCGCCAGCAGCCTCGGGACTAGCGGGGGGAGTGAGACCCAGTACTTC
CASSLGTSGGSETQYF
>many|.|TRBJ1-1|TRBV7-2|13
TGTGCCAGCAGCTTCTCCAGAAACACTGAAGCTTTCTTT
CASSFSRNTEAFF
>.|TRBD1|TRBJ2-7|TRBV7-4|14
TGTGCCACCAGGGACAGCAACCTTAGGGACGAGCAGTACTTC
CATRDSNLRDEQYF
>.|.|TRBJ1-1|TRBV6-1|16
TGTGCCAGCAGTGAAGAACCGGGGCTAAAGAACACTGAAGCTTTCTTT
CASSEEPGLKNTEAFF
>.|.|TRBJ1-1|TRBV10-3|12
TGTGCCATCAGGACCCCACAAAATGAAGCTTTCTTT
CAIRTPQNEAFF
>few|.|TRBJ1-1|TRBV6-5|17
TGTGCCAGCAGTTACTCGAGAGGTTATGGACAGACCACTGAAGCTTTCTTT
CASSYSRGYGQTTEAFF
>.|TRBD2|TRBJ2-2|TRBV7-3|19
TGTGCCAGCAGCTTCCCCACTTGGACTAGCGGGGGGCAGGGCGGGGAGCTGTTTTTT
CASSFPTWTSGGQGGELFF
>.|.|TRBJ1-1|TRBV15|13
TGTGCCACCAGCAGACCGGCAGGGGATGAGGCTTTCTTT
CATSRPAGDEAFF
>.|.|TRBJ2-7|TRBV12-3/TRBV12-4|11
TGTGCCAGCAGTTTTGGTCAGGAGCAGTACTTC
CASSFGQEQYF
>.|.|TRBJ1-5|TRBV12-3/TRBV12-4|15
TGTGCCAGCAGTTTAGCGCGGGGAGTCAATCAGCCCCAGCATTTT
CASSLARGVNQPQHF
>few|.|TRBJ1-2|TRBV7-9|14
TGTGCCAGCAGCTTCGGGCAAAATAACTATGGCTACACCTTC
CASSFGQNNYGYTF
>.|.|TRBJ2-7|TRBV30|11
TGTGCCTGGAGTCAAGCCTACGAGCAGTACTTC
CAWSQAYEQYF
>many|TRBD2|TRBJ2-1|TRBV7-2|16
TGTGCCAGCAGCTTTAGTCCGGGGGGGATTTACAATGAGCAGTTCTTC
CASSFSPGGIYNEQFF